These 17 T cell receptor beta chains were all obtained from the same sample, sequenced in a study of Ad26.COV2.S vaccination and SARS-CoV-2 variants (TCRdb year 2021). To prepare the library, the immunoSEQ multiplex PCR assay was applied. TCRdb took this table from immuneACCESS and kept in-frame rearrangements with V and J called. Such tables lack part of the clones; where checked against another copy, unresolved V genes explain under half of the gap, and the rest is unexplained. This sample has roughly 700,000 clones in its table, and around 92% of those were observed once. The ten largest clones take up approximately 1.5% of the sample. In light of the paper, this sample's treatment or condition label describes: 19 received Ad26.COV2.S at low or high dose, single or two shots; a few received placebo; per-sample allocation not given. Repertoires of vaccine and placebo recipients were sequenced from samples collected on day 63 after the first injection.

Sequences were derived from peripheral blood, sampled in a trial of Ad26.COV2.S vaccine versus placebo. These receptors all stem from a person between 18 and 65 years old who received the Ad26.COV2.S COVID-19 vaccine or a placebo.

The genes are TRBV29-1 and TRBJ1-2; D remains ambiguous. Germline V gives CDR1 SQVTM, CDR2 ANQGSEA. The CDR3 extends over 11 amino acids. Deletions cut 7 bases from V and 12 bases from J, with 18 bases between. The CDR3 loop is CSAADGRANTF. CDR3 coding DNA: TGCAGCGCCGCGGACGGACGGGCTAACACCTTC.

The CDR3 bases are TGTGCCAGCAGAATCCTTAGAAGAGCAGATACGCAGTATTTT. Protein product: CASRILRRADTQYF. The gene calls are TRBV27 and TRBJ2-3; D ambiguous. The CDR3 length is 14 residues. The germline CDR1 and CDR2 sequences are MNHEY and SMNVEV (reference sequence). With 6 bases removed from V and 4 bases from J, the gap between germline ends came to 14 bases.

Remarks on this clone: Other DNA sequences of this sample code for an identical CDR3. The rearrangement joins TRBV6-1 to TRBJ1-5; D not resolved. The germline CDR1 and CDR2 sequences are MNHNS and SASEGT. The CDR3 runs to 11 residues. Trimming took off 1 base at V and 7 bases at J, with 2 bases between the two ends. The CDR3 DNA reads TGTGCCAGCAGTGAAGGGCAGCCCCAGCATTTT. This gives the protein CASSEGQPQHF.

The V gene is TRBV11-2, the J gene TRBJ2-3; 7 positions agree with TRBD1. This CDR3 is 14 amino acids long. The germline gives CDR1 SGHAT, CDR2 FQNNGV. The trim removed 4 bases at V and 1 base at J, leaving 2 bases unmatched. CDR3 in amino acids: CASSSTGGTDTQYF. Here the CDR3 DNA reads TGTGCCAGCAGCTCAACAGGGGGCACAGATACGCAGTATTTT.

V and J are TRBV5-1 and TRBJ1-5; the match to TRBD1 covers 7 bases. Trimming at V came to 2 bases and at J to 5 bases, leaving 1 base not matched to a gene. In germline, CDR1 is SGHRS, CDR2 YFSETQ. The CDR3 is 13 amino acids. The CDR3 DNA reads as TGCGCCAGCAGCTTAACAGGGGATCAGCCCCAGCATTTT. Encoded protein: CASSLTGDQPQHF.

V is TRBV19 and J is TRBJ2-7; TRBD1 or TRBD2 may be the D gene (5 bases each). The CDR3 contains 14 residues. V was cut by 4 bases and J by 0 bases, with 10 bases left in between. Germline CDR1 LNHDA, CDR2 SQIVND (reference sequence). The CDR3 region has the DNA TGTGCCAGTAGTACCCGGGACCACTCCTACGAGCAGTACTTC. Its translation: CASSTRDHSYEQYF. Full variable domain (outside the CDR3, taken from reference TRBV19 and TRBJ2-7): DGGITQSPKYLFRKEGQNVTLSCEQNLNHDAMYWYRQDPGQGLRLIYYSQIVNDFQKGDIAEGYSVSREKKESFPLTVTSAQKNPTAFYLCASSTRDHSYEQYFGPGTRLTVT.

The chain carries TRBV6-5 and TRBJ1-3; D may be TRBD1 (6 bases). The germline gives CDR1 MNHEY, CDR2 SVGAGI. There are 14 residues in the CDR3. V lost 7 bases and J 2 bases, leaving 12 bases between the germline ends. CDR3 loop: CASIRTATGNTIYF. The DNA for the CDR3 is TGTGCCAGCATCCGGACAGCCACTGGAAACACCATATATTTT.

CDR3 loop: CAIEDSSYEQYF. The CDR3 region has the DNA TGTGCCATAGAGGACAGCTCCTACGAGCAGTACTTC. V and J are TRBV7-9 and TRBJ2-7; possible D gene TRBD1, 6 bases. Per germline, CDR1 SEHNR and CDR2 FQNEAQ (reference sequence). There are 12 residues in the CDR3. With 10 bases removed from V and 0 bases from J, the gap between germline ends came to 10 bases. The full variable domain, in which reference TRBV7-9 and TRBJ2-7 provide the parts outside the CDR3, is DTGVSQNPRHKITKRGQNVTFRCDPISEHNRLYWYRQTLGQGPEFLTYFQNEAQLEKSRLLSDRFSAERPKGSFSTLEIQRTEQGDSAMYLCAIEDSSYEQYFGPGTRLTVT.

The J gene is TRBJ1-2, the V gene TRBV19; D gene uncertain. V lost 4 bases and J 2 bases, leaving 17 bases between the germline ends. Germline V gives CDR1 LNHDA, CDR2 SQIVND (reference sequence). The CDR3 covers 16 residues. In DNA form, the CDR3 reads TGTGCCAGTAGTACCCACCCACTGGACTGGAACTATGGCTACACCTTC. Translation gives CASSTHPLDWNYGYTF.

The V and J genes are TRBV6-4 and TRBJ1-2; D perhaps matches TRBD1 (5 bases). This CDR3 spans 13 amino acids. V lost 3 bases, J lost 7 bases, and 12 bases lay in between. Germline lookup yields CDR1 MRHNA and CDR2 SNTAGT. CDR3 region: CASSEVAGSGYTF. The CDR3 nucleotides are TGTGCCAGCAGTGAAGTGGCAGGGAGTGGCTACACCTTC.

The chain links TRBV6-5 to TRBJ2-1; 11 bases fit TRBD1. Trimming took 5 bases from V and 15 from J; bases not matched to a gene: 6. The germline CDR1 and CDR2 sequences are MNHEY and SVGAGI. The CDR3 has 12 residues. The CDR3: CASSQDRGRRFF. The CDR3 nucleotides read TGTGCCAGCAGTCAGGACAGGGGGCGACGGTTCTTC.

This chain joins TRBV5-4 and TRBJ1-2; perhaps TRBD1 as D (6 bases). The CDR3 is made up of 12 amino acids. V lost 3 bases and J lost 4, with 7 bases in between. Germline loops: CDR1 SGHNT, CDR2 YYREEE (reference sequence). The CDR3: CASSWDTYGYTF. For the CDR3, the DNA is TGTGCCAGCAGCTGGGACACCTATGGCTACACCTTC. Together with reference TRBV5-4 and TRBJ1-2, the CDR3 gives the full variable domain: ETGVTQSPTHLIKTRGQQVTLRCSSQSGHNTVSWYQQALGQGPQFIFQYYREEENGRGNFPPRFSGLQFPNYSSELNVNALELDDSALYLCASSWDTYGYTFGSGTRLTVV.

This clone has a handful of counts. The CDR3 DNA follows: TGTGCCAGCAGCTTAGGCTTTGGGACGCAGGGGAGCTACACCTTC. This sequence encodes CASSLGFGTQGSYTF. The chain employs TRBV7-2 and TRBJ1-2; D is possibly TRBD1 (6 bases). This CDR3 is 15 amino acids long. Germline V gene lookup returns CDR1 SGHTA and CDR2 FQGNSA. The germline V and J ends were trimmed by 1 base and 9 bases, with 18 bases remaining between them.

CDR3: CASSSGPRANEKLFF. The CDR3 DNA reads as TGTGCCAGCAGCTCTGGCCCCCGGGCTAATGAAAAACTGTTTTTT. The rearrangement uses TRBV5-4 and TRBJ1-4; unclear D gene. The germline V gene encodes CDR1 SGHNT and CDR2 YYREEE (reference sequence). V was trimmed by 3 bases and J by 3 bases, leaving 12 bases between them. CDR3 size: 15 residues.

J is TRBJ2-7 and V is TRBV11-1; possibly TRBD1 for D (6 bases). Trimming cost V 1 base and J 2 bases, with 12 bases left between them. Germline assignment: CDR1 SGHAT and CDR2 FQDESV (reference sequence). CDR3 length: 15 amino acids. CDR3 protein: CASSLGQANPYEQYF. As DNA, the CDR3 is TGTGCCAGCAGCTTAGGACAGGCGAACCCCTACGAGCAGTACTTC. Together with reference TRBV11-1 and TRBJ2-7, the CDR3 gives the full variable domain: EAEVAQSPRYKITEKSQAVAFWCDPISGHATLYWYRQILGQGPELLVQFQDESVVDDSQLPKDRFSAERLKGVDSTLKIQPAELGDSAMYLCASSLGQANPYEQYFGPGTRLTVT.

The V and J genes are TRBV19 and TRBJ1-2; a possible D gene is TRBD1 (6 bases). This CDR3 region has 13 residues. CDR1 LNHDA and CDR2 SQIVND come from the germline V gene (reference sequence). Between the trimmed V and J ends, which lost 3 bases and 7 bases, there was a span of 12 bases. CDR3 bases: TGTGCCAGTAGTATTATCGGGGGCTCTGGCTACACCTTC. Translation gives CASSIIGGSGYTF.

The chain recombines TRBV7-2 with TRBJ1-2; the D is unclear. Trimming pared 5 bases from V and 5 bases from J, leaving 15 bases between. CDR3 length: 14 amino acids. Germline V gene sequence: CDR1 SGHTA, CDR2 FQGNSA. The CDR3 here is CASSPLEGLYGYTF. In nucleotides, the CDR3 is TGTGCCAGCAGCCCCTTGGAGGGCCTGTATGGCTACACCTTC.